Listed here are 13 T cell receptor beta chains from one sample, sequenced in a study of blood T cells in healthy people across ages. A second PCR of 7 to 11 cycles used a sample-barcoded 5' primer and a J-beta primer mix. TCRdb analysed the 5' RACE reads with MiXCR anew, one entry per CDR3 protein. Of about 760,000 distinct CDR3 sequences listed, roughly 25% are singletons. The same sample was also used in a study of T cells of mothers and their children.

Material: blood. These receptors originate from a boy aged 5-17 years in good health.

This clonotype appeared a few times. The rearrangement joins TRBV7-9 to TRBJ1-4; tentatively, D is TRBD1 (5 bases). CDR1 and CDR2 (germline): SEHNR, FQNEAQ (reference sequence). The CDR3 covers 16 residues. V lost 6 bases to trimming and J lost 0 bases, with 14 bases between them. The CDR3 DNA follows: TGTGCCAGCAGTTCCAGGGAGCGGTCAACTAATGAAAAACTGTTTTTT. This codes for CASSSRERSTNEKLFF.

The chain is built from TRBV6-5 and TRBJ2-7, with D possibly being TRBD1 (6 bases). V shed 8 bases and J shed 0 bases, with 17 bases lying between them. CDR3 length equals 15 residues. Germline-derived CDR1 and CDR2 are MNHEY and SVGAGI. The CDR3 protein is CASGPTGSSSYEQYF. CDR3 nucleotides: TGTGCCAGCGGTCCCACAGGGTCTAGCTCCTACGAGCAGTACTTC.

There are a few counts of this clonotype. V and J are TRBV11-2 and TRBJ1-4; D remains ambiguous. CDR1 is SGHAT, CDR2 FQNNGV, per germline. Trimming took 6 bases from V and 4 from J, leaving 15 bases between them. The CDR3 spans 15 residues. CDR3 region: CASSYPCRYNEKLFF. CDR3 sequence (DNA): TGTGCCAGCAGTTATCCTTGCAGATATAATGAAAAACTGTTTTTT.

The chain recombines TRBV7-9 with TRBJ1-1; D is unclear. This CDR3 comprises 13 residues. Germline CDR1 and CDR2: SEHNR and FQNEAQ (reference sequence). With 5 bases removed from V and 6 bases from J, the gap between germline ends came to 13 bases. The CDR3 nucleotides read TGTGCCAGCAGCCAATCCCTCGAGGCTGAAGCTTTCTTT. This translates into CASSQSLEAEAFF.

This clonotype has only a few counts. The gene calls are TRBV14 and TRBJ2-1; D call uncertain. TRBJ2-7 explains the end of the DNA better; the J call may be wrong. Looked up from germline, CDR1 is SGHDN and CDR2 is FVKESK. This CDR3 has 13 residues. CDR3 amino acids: CASSQVASYEQYF. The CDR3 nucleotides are TGTGCCAGCAGCCAAGTAGCCTCCTACGAGCAGTACTTC.

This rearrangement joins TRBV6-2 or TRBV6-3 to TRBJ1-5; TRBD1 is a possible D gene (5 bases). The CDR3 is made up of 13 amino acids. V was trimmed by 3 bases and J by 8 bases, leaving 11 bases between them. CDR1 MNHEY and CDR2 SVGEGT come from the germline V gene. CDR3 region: CASSYNGGEPQHF. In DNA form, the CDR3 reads TGTGCCAGCAGTTATAACGGGGGAGAGCCCCAGCATTTT.

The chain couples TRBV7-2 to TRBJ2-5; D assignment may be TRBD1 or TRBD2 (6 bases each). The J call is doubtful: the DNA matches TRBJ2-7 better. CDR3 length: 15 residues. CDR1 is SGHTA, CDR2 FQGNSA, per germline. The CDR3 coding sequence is TGTGCCAGCAGCTTCGGTCATGGAGGGGGTAGCGAGCAGTACTTC. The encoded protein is CASSFGHGGGSEQYF.

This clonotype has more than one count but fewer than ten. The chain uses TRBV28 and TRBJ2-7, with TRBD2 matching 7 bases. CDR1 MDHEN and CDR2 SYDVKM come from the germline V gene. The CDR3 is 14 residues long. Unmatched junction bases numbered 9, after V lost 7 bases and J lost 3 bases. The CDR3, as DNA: TGTGCCAGCATCGCAGCGGGGCCTCTCTACGAGCAGTACTTC. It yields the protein CASIAAGPLYEQYF.

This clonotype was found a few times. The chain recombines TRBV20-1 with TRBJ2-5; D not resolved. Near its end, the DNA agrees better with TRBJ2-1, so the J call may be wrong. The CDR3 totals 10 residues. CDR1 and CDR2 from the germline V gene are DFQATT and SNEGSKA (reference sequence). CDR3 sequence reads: CSARKDEQFF. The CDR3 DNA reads TGCAGTGCTAGAAAGGATGAGCAGTTCTTC.

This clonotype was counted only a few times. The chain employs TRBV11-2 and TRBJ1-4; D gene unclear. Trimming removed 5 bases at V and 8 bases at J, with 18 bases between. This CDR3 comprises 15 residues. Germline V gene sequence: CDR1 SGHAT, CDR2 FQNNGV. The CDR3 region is CASSIPQAAGEKLFF. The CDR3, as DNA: TGTGCCAGCAGCATCCCCCAGGCAGCCGGAGAAAAACTGTTTTTT.

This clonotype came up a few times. DNA of the CDR3: TGTGCCATCAGCTCAAACCCAGGGGAGCAGTACTTC. Its translation is CAISSNPGEQYF. The chain uses TRBV10-3 and TRBJ2-5; TRBD1 might be the D (6 bases). Germline CDR1 is ENHRY and CDR2 is SYGVKD. V was cut by 6 bases and J by 11 bases, with 16 bases left in between. There are 12 residues in the CDR3.

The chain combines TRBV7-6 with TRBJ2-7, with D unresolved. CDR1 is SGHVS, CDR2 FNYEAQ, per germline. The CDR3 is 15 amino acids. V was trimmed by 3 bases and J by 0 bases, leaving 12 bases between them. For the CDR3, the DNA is TGTGCCAGCAGCTTGGAAGACGGCCCCTCCTACGAGCAGTACTTC. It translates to CASSLEDGPSYEQYF.

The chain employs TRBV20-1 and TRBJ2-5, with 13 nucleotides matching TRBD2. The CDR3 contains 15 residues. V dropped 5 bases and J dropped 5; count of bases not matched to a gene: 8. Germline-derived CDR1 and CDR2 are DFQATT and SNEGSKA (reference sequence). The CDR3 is CSAPGLAGDGETQYF. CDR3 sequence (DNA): TGCAGTGCTCCCGGACTAGCGGGAGACGGGGAGACCCAGTACTTC.